This T cell receptor (beta chain) is from a study of control samples from healthy donors and cancer patients. This table comes from immunoSEQ multiplex PCR, and its TCRdb copy is limited to in-frame clones, with some not included. The sample shows about 130,000 clones, roughly 90% of them seen only once. CDR3 size: 15 residues. Per germline, CDR1 PRHDT and CDR2 FYEKMQ (reference sequence). Germline trimming cut 5 bases from V and 3 bases from J; bases unmatched to any gene: 7. The TCR sequence derives from a man between 18 and 35 years old in good health. The sequenced sample consisted of blood. The chain carries TRBV13 and TRBJ2-3; TRBD1 agrees at 8 bases. The CDR3 bases are TGTGCCAGCAGCCTGGGCAGGGGGCGTACAGATACGCAGTATTTT. It encodes CASSLGRGRTDTQYF.